The clone carrying this T cell receptor (beta chain) has more than one count but fewer than ten. What it binds is not known. The germline CDR1 and CDR2 sequences are MNHEY and SVGAGI. The V gene end was trimmed by 4 bases and the J gene end by 2 bases; junction bases not matched to a gene: 4. This CDR3 has 15 residues. TCRdb reanalysed the reads using MiXCR and keeps one entry per CDR3 protein. The sample shows 200,000 to 300,000 distinct CDR3 sequences, approximately 9.1% of them seen only once. These data are taken from a study of T cell repertoires in cytomegalovirus infection. Findings and caveats of the study: The cumulative frequency of public TCR beta families identified carriers of CMV plus the relevant HLA. CMV-specific TCR beta clonotypes restricted by HLA-C dominated the ex vivo response.

The source is a human donor in good health (CMV status not recorded). Some clones in this sample may be carry-over from other donors' samples. Sequencing was done on a sample of PBMCs. J is TRBJ1-5 and V is TRBV6-5; 8 bases agree with TRBD1. The CDR3: CASSSGGSRNQPQHF. CDR3 DNA sequence: TGTGCCAGCAGTTCAGGGGGCAGCCGCAATCAGCCCCAGCATTTT.